This T cell receptor beta chain was retrieved from a study of blood T cell repertoires in COVID-19. Study context: Nucleic acid was either cDNA or gDNA, and it came from T cells, B-cell-depleted T cells, or PBMCs.

In the study's own analysis: For nucleated cells, counts were estimated from reference gene primer amplification. Clones were sequenced by immunoSEQ multiplex PCR, and TCRdb holds only the in-frame ones, with some missing. D and trimming come from the DNA, and the V and J calls and clone size come from that table. The sample shows about 170,000 clones, around 82% of them seen only once. Deletions cut 3 bases from V and 6 bases from J, with 17 bases between. The CDR3 has 15 residues. Germline CDR1 and CDR2: MNHNS and SASEGT. The sequenced sample was peripheral blood. This rearrangement joins TRBV6-1 to TRBJ1-2, with no clear D. The receptor was isolated from a woman over 75 with acute or convalescent COVID-19. The DNA for the CDR3 is TGTGCCAGCAGTGACCAACCATCGGGGAGGGATGGCTACACCTTC. This translates into CASSDQPSGRDGYTF.